The 2 T cell receptor beta chains below were found in one sample sequenced in a study of chemoradiotherapy in HPV16-positive cancers. Using immunoSEQ multiplex PCR, the repertoire was profiled, and TCRdb retains in-frame clones only, with some absent. The sample lists fewer than 30,000 clones; around 94% were seen once. This material was acquired from a patient who underwent chemoradiotherapy. The source is a human donor with HPV-associated anogenital cancer.

J is TRBJ1-1 and V is TRBV7-2, with TRBD1 matching over 9 bases. Germline V lookup: CDR1 SGHTA, CDR2 FQGNSA. The CDR3 is made up of 16 amino acids. The J segment lost 4 bases and the V segment lost 5 bases, leaving 11 bases of the junction unmatched. CDR3 loop: CASSLLPGQGSTEAFF. CDR3 DNA: TGTGCCAGCAGCCTGCTACCGGGACAGGGATCCACTGAAGCTTTCTTT.

This clone was observed a single time. The chain is built from TRBV4-2 and TRBJ2-2, with 11 bases aligning to TRBD2. The CDR3 contains 18 residues. The germline V gene encodes CDR1 LGHNA and CDR2 YNFKEQ. V trimming: 1 base; J trimming: 4 bases; junction bases outside the gene matches: 8. The CDR3 spells CASSQGGRLAGFTGELFF. The CDR3, as DNA: TGTGCCAGCAGCCAAGGTGGTCGACTAGCGGGATTCACCGGGGAGCTGTTTTTT.